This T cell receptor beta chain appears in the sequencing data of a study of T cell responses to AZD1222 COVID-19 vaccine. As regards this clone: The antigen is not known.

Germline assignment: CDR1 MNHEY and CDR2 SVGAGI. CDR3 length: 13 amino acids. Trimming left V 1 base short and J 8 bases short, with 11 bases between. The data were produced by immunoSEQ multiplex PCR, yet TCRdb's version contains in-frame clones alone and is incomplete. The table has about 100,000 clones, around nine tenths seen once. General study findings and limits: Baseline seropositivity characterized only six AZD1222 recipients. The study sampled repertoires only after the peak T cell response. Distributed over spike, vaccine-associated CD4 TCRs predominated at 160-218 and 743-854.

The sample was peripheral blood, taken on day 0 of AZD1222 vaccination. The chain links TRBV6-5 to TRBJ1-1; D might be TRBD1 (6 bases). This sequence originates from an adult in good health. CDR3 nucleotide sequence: TGTGCCAGCAGTTACTTTGAGGGGGAGGAAGCTTTCTTT. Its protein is CASSYFEGEEAFF.